This T cell receptor beta chain appears in the sequencing data of a study of OX40 agonist ivuxolimab in advanced cancers. For the study in its entirety: The costimulatory receptor OX40 (CD134) was targeted by ivuxolimab, a fully human IgG2 agonistic monoclonal antibody. Patients were allowed to have had prior anti-PD-1, anti-PD-L1 or anti-CTLA-4 therapy, and approximately 39% of the dose-escalation patients had been treated with checkpoint inhibitors. Peripheral TCRbeta sequencing was intended to test whether TCR sequence diversity was altered and clonal T-cell expansion was caused by ivuxolimab. A male proportion of approximately 83% and a mean age of approximately 55 years, ranging from about 20 to 79, were recorded for the dose-escalation cohort. Intravenous ivuxolimab was administered to patients every 2 weeks at six dose levels: 0.01, 0.1, 0.3, 1.5, 3 and 10 mg/kg. Partial responses were achieved by three dose-escalation patients, of whom one had hepatocellular carcinoma and two had cutaneous melanoma. Of the 50 to 55 dose-escalation patients, hepatocellular carcinoma was present in about 20, melanoma in some 15, renal cell carcinoma in 9 and head and neck cancer in 9. The paper describes the monotherapy dose-escalation part (N = 52 patients) of the phase I trial of ivuxolimab.

Between the V and J ends, shortened by 5 bases and 5 bases respectively, the junction contains 11 bases. CDR1 and CDR2 were assigned from the germline V gene as MNHEY and SVGAGI. The CDR3 numbers 13 residues from cysteine through phenylalanine. Kept here is only the CDR3 DNA, which spans 39 bases and is read in frame from base 1. A note on this clone: It lacks a known antigen. There are no base qualities to consult, and no much larger clone falls within one base.

Genomic DNA was extracted from sorted cells for sequencing of the TCRbeta CDR3 region. The immunoSEQ Assay was used to sequence the TCRbeta CDR3 regions. Drawn from immuneACCESS, this table holds only the in-frame rearrangements with V and J called that TCRdb kept. Clones are partly lost; checked studies trace under half to an unresolved V gene and leave the rest unexplained. In all, the sample holds about 32,000 clones, and 84% of those were seen once. About a fifth of the sample is held by the ten biggest clonotypes. The trial excluded patients who had a history of autoimmune disease or were on systemic immunosuppression. Peripheral blood for TCR sequencing was drawn from every dose cohort at baseline, at cycle 4 day 1 and at cycle 7 day 1. Samples came from an open-label, multicenter, first-in-human phase I dose-escalation trial of ivuxolimab. Adults with locally advanced or metastatic melanoma, renal cell, hepatocellular, or head and neck squamous cell carcinoma were enrolled in the trial. CD4+ and CD8+ T cells were sorted separately from peripheral blood before TCR sequencing.

Broader findings and caveats from the paper: The antigen specificity of the peripheral T cells that underwent clonal expansion was not determined. Partial responders in the 0.1-3.0 mg/kg groups had among the lowest normalized peripheral clonal expansion, especially among CD8+ T cells. Low levels of normalized T-cell clonal expansion were also seen in some patients who did not respond. At doses of 0.1 to 3.0 mg/kg, clonal expansion of both CD4+ and CD8+ T cells in blood was seen between baseline and week 6. On average, CD8+ T cells showed more expanded clones than CD4+ T cells after ivuxolimab.

The V and J genes are TRBV6-5 and TRBJ2-3; the D region possibly corresponds to TRBD2 (6 bases align). The input for sequencing was CD4+ or CD8+ T cells sorted from blood, taken in a trial of the OX40 agonist ivuxolimab. The sequence was obtained from an adult with an advanced solid tumor such as melanoma, head and neck, liver or kidney cancer. The DNA sequence is given as TGTGCCAGCAGTCCCCGGGACTTAGATACGCAGTATTTT. This is translated as CASSPRDLDTQYF.